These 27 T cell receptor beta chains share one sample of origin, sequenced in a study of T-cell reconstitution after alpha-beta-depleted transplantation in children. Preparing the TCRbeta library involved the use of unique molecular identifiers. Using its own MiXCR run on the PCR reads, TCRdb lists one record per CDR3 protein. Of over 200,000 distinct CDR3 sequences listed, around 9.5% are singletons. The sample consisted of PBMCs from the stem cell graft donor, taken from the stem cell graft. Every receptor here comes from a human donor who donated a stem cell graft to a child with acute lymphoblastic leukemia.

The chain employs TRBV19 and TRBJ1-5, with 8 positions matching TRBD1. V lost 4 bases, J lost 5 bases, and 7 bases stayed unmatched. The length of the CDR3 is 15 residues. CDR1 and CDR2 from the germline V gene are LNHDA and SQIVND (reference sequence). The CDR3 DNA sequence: TGTGCCAGTAGTACAGGGGGCGCAACCTATCAGCCCCAGCATTTT. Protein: CASSTGGATYQPQHF.

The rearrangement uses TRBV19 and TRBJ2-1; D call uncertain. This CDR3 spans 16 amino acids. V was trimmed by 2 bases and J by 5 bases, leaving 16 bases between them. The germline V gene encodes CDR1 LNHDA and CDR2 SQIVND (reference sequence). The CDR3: CASSITGTPYNNEQFF. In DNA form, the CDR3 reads TGTGCCAGTAGTATAACGGGCACCCCCTATAACAATGAGCAGTTCTTC.

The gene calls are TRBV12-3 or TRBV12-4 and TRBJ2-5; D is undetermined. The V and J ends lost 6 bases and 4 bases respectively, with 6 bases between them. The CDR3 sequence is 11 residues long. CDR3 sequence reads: CASSVLETQYF. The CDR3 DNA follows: TGTGCCAGCAGCGTGTTAGAGACCCAGTACTTC.

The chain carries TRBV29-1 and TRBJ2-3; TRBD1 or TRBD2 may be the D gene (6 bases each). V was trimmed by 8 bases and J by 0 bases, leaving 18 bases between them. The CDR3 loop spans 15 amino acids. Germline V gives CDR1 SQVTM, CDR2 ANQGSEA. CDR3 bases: TGCAGCACCAACCCGGGGGCCTCGAGCACAGATACGCAGTATTTT. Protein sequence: CSTNPGASSTDTQYF.

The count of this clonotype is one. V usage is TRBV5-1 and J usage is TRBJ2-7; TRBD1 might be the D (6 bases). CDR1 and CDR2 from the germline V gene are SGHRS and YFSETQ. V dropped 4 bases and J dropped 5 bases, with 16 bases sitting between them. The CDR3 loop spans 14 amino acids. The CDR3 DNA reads TGCGCCAGCAGCCGCGTGGGGGCTCAGAACGAGCAGTACTTC. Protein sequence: CASSRVGAQNEQYF.

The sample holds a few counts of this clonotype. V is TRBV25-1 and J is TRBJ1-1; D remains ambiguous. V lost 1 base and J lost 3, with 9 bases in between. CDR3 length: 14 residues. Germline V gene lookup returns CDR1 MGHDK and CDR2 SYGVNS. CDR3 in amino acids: CASSELWGDTEAFF. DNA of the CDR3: TGTGCCAGCAGTGAATTGTGGGGTGACACTGAAGCTTTCTTT. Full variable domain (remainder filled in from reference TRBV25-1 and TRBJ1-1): EADIYQTPRYLVIGTGKKITLECSQTMGHDKMYWYQQDPGMELHLIHYSYGVNSTEKGDLSSESTVSRIRTEHFPLTLESARPSHTSQYLCASSELWGDTEAFFGQGTRLTVV.

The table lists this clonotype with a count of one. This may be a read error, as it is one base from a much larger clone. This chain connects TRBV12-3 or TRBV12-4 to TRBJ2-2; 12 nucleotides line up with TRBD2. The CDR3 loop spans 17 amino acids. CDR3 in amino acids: CASTTLTSGGNTRELFF. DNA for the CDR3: TGTGCCAGCACCACTCTCACTAGCGGGGGGAACACCCGGGAGCTGTTTTTT.

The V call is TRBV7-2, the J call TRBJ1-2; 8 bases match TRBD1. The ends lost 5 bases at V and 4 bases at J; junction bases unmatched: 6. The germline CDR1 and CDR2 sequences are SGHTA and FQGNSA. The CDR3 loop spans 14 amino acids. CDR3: CASSLSTGAYGYTF. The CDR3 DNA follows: TGTGCCAGCAGCCTCTCGACAGGGGCCTATGGCTACACCTTC.

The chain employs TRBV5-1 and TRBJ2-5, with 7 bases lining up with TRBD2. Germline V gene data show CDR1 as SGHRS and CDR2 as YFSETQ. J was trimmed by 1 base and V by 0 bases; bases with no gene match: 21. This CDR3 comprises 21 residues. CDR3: CASSLGPDPLNGGGPQETQYF. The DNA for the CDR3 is TGCGCCAGCAGCTTGGGCCCAGACCCCTTAAATGGCGGGGGACCCCAAGAGACCCAGTACTTC.

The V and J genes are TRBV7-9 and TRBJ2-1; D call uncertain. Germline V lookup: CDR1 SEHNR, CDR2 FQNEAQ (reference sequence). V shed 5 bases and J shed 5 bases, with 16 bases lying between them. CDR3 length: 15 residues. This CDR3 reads CASSVLGWDNNEQFF. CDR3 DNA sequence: TGTGCCAGCAGCGTTTTGGGGTGGGATAACAATGAGCAGTTCTTC.

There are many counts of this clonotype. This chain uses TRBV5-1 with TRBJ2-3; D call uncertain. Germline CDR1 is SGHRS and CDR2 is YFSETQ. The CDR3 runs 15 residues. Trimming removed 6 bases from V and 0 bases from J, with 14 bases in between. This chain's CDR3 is CASKNTVTSTDTQYF. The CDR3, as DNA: TGCGCCAGCAAAAACACGGTAACTAGCACAGATACGCAGTATTTT.

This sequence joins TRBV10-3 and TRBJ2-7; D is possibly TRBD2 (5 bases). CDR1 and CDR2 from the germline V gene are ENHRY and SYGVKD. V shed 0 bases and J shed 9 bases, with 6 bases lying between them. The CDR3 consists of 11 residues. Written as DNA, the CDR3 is TGTGCCATCAGTGAGTCTGGAGGGCAGTACTTC. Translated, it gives CAISESGGQYF.

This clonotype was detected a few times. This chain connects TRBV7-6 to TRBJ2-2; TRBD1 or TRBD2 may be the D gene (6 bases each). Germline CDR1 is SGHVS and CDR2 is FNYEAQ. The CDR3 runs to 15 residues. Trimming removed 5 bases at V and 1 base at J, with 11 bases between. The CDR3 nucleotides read TGTGCCAGCAGCCGGGGGCGAGGGAACACCGGGGAGCTGTTTTTT. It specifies CASSRGRGNTGELFF.

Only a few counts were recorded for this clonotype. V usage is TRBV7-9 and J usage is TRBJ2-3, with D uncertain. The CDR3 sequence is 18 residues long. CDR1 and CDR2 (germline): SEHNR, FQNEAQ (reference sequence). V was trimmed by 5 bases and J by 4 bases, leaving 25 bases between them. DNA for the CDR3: TGTGCCAGCAGCCGCTCATCCCGGAGTGTGGCCTCTGCAGATACGCAGTATTTT. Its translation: CASSRSSRSVASADTQYF.

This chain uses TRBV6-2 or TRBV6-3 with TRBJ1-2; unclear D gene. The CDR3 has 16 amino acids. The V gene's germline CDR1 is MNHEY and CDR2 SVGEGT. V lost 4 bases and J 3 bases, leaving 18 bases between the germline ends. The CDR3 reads CASSWIMGTSDYGYTF. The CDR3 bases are TGTGCCAGCAGTTGGATCATGGGTACGAGCGACTATGGCTACACCTTC.

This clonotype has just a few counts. The DNA of the CDR3 is TGTGCCAGCAGGCAGGGTTTATACCATGGCTACACCTTC. As protein: CASRQGLYHGYTF. V usage is TRBV27 and J usage is TRBJ1-2; D might be TRBD1 (5 bases). The CDR3 spans 13 residues. V was shortened by 6 bases and J by 6 bases, with 14 bases between the two germline ends. The germline V gene encodes CDR1 MNHEY and CDR2 SMNVEV (reference sequence).

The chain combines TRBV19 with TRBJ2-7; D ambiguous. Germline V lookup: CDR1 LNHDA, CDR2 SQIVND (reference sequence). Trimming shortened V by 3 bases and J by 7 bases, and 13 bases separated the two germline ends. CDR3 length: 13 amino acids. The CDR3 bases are TGTGCCAGTAGTATCTCCCACCAAAGAGAGCAGTACTTC. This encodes CASSISHQREQYF.

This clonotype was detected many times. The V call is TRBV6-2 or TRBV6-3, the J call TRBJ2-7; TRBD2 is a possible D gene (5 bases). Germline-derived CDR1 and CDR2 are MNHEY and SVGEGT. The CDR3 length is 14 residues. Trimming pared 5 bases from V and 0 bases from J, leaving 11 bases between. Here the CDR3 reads CASSTGESSYEQYF. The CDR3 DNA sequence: TGTGCCAGCAGTACCGGGGAGAGCTCCTACGAGCAGTACTTC.

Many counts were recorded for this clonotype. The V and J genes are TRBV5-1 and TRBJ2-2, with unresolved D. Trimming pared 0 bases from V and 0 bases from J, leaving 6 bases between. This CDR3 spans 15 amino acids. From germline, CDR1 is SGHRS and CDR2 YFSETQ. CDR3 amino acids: CASSLGHTNTGELFF. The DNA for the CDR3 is TGCGCCAGCAGCTTGGGTCATACGAACACCGGGGAGCTGTTTTTT.

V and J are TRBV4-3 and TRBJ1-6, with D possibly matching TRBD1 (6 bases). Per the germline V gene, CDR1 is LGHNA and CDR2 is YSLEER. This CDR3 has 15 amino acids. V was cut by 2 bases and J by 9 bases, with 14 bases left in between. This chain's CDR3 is CASSQLGGLGSPLHF. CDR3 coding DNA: TGCGCCAGCAGCCAATTAGGGGGTCTGGGTTCACCCCTCCACTTT.

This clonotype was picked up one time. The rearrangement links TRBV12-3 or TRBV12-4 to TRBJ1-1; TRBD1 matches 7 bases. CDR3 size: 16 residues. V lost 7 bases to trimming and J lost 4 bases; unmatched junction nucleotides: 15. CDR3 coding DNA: TGTGCCAGCACCACTTATGGGAGGGGGCGCGGCACTGAAGCTTTCTTT. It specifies CASTTYGRGRGTEAFF.

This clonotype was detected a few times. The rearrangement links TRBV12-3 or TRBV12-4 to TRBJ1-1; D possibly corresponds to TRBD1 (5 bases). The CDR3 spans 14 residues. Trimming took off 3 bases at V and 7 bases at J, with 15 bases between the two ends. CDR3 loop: CASSFSGLNYEAFF. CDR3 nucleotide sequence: TGTGCCAGCAGTTTTTCAGGGCTCAACTATGAAGCTTTCTTT.

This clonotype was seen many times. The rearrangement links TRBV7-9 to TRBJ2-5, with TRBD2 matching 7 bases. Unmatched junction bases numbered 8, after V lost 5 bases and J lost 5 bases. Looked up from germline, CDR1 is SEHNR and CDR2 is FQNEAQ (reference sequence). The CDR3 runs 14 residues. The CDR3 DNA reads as TGTGCCAGCAGCCCCGTGGAGGGAGGGGAGACCCAGTACTTC. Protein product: CASSPVEGGETQYF.

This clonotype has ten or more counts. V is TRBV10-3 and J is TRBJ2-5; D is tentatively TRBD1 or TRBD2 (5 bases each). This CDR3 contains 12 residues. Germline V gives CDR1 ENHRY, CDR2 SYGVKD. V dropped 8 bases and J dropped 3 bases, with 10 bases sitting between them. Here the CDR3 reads CAIGTRKETQYF. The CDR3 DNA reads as TGTGCCATCGGGACCAGAAAAGAGACCCAGTACTTC.

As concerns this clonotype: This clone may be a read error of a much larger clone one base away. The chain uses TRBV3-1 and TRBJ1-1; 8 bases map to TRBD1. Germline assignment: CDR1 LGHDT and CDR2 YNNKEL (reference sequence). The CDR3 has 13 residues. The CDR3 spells CVSSQDRGTEAFF. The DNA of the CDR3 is TGTGTCAGCAGCCAAGACAGGGGCACTGAAGCTTTCTTT.

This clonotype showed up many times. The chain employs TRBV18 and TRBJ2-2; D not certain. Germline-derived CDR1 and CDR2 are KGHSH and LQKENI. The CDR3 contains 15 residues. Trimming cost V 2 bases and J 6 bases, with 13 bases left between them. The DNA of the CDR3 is TGTGCCAGCTCACCATCAACAGCTAGGGCCGGGGAGCTGTTTTTT. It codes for CASSPSTARAGELFF.

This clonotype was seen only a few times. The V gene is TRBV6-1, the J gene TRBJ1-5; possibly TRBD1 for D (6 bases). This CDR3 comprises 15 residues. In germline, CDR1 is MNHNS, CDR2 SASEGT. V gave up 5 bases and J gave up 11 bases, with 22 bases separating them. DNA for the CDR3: TGTGCCAGCAGTCCAAGGGACACAGGGCTCGGGGCCCAGCATTTT. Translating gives CASSPRDTGLGAQHF.